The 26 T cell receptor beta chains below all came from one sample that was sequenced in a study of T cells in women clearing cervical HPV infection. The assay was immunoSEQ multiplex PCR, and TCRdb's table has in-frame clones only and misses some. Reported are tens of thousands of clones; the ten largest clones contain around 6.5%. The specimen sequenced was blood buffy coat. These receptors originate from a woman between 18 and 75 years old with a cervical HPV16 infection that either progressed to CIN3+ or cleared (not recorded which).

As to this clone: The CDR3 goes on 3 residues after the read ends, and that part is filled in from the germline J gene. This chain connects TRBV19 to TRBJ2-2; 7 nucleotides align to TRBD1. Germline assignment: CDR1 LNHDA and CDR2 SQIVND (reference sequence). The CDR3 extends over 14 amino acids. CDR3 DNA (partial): TGTGCCAGTAGTGACGGGACAGACACTGAAAAG. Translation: CASSDGTDTEK. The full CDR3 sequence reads CASSDGTDTEKLFF.

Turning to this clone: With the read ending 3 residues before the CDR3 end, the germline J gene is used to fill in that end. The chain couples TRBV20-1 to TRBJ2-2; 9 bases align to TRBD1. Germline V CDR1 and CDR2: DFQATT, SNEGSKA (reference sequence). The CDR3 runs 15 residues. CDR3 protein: CSARDLDRGQSPLFF. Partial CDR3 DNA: TGCAGTGCTAGAGACCTGGACAGGGGACAATCACCG.

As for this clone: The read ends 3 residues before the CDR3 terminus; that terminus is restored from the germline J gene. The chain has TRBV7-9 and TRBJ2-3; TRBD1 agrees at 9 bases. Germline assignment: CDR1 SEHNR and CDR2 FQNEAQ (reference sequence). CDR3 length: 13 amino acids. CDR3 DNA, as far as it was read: TGTGCCAGCAGCAGGACAGGGGAAGAGACG. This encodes CASSRTGEET. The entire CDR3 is CASSRTGEETQYF.

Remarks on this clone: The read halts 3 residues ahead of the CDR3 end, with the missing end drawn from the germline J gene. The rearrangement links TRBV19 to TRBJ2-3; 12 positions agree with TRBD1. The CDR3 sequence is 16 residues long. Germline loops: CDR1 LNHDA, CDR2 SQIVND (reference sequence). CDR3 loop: CATKGDRGRRNQPQYF. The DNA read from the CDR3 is TGTGCCACCAAAGGGGACAGGGGGCGACGGAATCAGCCG.

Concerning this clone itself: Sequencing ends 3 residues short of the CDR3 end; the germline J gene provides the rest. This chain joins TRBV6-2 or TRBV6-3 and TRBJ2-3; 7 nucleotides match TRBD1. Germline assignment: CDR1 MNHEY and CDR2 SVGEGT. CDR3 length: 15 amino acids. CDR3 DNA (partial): TGTGCCAGCAGTTACTCTGGTGACAGGGATCAGCCG. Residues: CASSYSGDRDQP. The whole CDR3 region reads CASSYSGDRDQPQYF.

The CDR3 is CASKQDSQANEQFF. Partial CDR3 DNA: TGTGCCAGCAAACAGGACAGCCAGGCCAATGAG. The chain uses TRBV6-4 and TRBJ2-1; TRBD1 is a possible D gene (6 bases). Sequencing ends 3 residues short of the CDR3 end; the germline J gene provides the rest. The CDR3 sequence is 14 residues long. Trimming stripped 7 bases from V and 6 bases from J, with 16 bases between. CDR1 and CDR2 (germline): MRHNA, SNTAGT.

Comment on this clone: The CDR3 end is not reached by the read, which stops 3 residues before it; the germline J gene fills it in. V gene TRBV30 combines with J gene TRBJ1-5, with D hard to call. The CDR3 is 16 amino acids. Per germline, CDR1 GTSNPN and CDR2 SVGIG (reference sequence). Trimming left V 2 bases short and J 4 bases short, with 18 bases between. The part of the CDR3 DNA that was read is TGTGCCTGGAGTCCTAGTACTACAATCCTTAATCAGCCC. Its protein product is CAWSPSTTILNQP. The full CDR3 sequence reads CAWSPSTTILNQPQHF. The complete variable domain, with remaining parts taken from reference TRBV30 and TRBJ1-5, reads SQTIHQWPATLVQPVGSPLSLECTVEGTSNPNLYWYRQAAGRGLQLLFYSVGIGQISSEVPQNLSASRPQDRQFILSSKKLLLSDSGFYLCAWSPSTTILNQPQHFGDGTRLSIL.

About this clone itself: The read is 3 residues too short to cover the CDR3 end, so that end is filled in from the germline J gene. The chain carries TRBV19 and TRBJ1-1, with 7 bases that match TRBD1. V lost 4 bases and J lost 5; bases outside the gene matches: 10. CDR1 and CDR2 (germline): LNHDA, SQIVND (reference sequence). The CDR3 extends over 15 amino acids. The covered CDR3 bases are TGTGCCAGTAGTAGCCCCGAGGGGGCTGGAACTGAA. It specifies CASSSPEGAGTE. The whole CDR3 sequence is CASSSPEGAGTEAFF.

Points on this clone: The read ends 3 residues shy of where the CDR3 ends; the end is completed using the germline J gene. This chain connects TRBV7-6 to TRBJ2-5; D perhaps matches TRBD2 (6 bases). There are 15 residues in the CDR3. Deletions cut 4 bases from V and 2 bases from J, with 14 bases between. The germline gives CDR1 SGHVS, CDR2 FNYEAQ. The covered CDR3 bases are TGTGCCAGCAGCTCCTCGGGGGTCTTTCAAGAGACC. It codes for CASSSSGVFQET. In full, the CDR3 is CASSSSGVFQETQYF.

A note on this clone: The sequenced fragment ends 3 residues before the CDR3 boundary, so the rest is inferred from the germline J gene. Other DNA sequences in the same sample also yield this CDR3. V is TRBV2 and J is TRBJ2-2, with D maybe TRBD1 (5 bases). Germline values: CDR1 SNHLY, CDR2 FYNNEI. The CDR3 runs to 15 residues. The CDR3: CASNRIDSRNEKLFF. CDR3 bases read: TGTGCCAGCAATCGAATCGACAGCAGGAATGAAAAG.

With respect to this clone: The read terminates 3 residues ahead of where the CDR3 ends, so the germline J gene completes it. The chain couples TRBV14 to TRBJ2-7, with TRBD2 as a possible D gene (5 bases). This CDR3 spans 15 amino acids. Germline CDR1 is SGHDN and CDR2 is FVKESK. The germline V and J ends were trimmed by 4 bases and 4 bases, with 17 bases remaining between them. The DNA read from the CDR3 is TGTGCCAGCAGCCTTCCCTCGGGGATTCCTTACGAG. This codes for CASSLPSGIPYE. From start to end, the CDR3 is CASSLPSGIPYEQYF.

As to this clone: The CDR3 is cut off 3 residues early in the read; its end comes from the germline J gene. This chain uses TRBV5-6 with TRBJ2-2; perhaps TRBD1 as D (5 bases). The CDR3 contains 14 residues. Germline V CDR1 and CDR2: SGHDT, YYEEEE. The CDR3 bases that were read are TGTGCCAGCAGCTTATTGCAGGGTAATGAAAAG. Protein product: CASSLLQGNEK. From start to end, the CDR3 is CASSLLQGNEKLFF.

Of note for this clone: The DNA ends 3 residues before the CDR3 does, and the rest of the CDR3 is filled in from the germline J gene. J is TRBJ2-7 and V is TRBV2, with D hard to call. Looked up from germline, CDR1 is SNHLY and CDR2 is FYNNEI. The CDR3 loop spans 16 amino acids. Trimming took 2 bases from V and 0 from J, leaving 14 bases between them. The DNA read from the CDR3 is TGTGCCAGCAGTGAAATGAGACTCACTACCTCCTACGAG. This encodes CASSEMRLTTSYE. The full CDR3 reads CASSEMRLTTSYEQYF.

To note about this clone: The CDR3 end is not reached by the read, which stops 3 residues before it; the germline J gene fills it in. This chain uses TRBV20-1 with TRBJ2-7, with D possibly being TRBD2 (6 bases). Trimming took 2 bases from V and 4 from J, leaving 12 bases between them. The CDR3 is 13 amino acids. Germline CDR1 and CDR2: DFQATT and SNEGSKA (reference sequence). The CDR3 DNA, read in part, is TGCAGTGCTAGATGGCTAGCGTCGTACGAG. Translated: CSARWLASYE. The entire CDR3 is CSARWLASYEQYF.

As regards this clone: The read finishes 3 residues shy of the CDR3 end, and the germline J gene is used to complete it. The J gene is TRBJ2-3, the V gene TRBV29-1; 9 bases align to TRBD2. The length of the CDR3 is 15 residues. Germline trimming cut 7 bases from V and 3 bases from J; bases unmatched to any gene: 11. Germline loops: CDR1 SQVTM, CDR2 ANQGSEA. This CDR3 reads CSATGTSSGTDTQYF. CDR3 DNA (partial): TGCAGCGCCACCGGGACTAGCTCGGGGACAGATACG.

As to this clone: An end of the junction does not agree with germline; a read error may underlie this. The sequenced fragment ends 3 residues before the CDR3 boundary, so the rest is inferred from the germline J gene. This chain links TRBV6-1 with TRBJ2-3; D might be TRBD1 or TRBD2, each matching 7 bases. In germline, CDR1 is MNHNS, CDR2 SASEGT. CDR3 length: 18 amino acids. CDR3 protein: CASSEGGDSRSSTDTQYF. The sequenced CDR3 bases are TGTGCCAGCAGCGAAGGGGGGGACAGCCGATCTAGCACAGATACG.

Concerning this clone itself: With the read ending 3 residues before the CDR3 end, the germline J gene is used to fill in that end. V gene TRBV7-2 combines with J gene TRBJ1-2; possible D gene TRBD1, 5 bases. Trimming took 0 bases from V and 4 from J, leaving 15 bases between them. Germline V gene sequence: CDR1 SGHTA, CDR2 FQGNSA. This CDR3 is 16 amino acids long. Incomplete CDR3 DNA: TGTGCCAGCAGCTTAGCAGTTACAGGACCCCTCTATGGC. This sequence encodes CASSLAVTGPLYG. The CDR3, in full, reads CASSLAVTGPLYGYTF.

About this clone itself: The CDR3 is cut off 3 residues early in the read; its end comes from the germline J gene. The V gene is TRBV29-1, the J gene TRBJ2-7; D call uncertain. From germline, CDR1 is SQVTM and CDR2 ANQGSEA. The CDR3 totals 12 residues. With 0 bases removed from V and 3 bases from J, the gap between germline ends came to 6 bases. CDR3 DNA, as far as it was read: TGCAGCGTTGAAGACACATACTACGAG. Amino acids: CSVEDTYYE. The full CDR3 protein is CSVEDTYYEQYF.

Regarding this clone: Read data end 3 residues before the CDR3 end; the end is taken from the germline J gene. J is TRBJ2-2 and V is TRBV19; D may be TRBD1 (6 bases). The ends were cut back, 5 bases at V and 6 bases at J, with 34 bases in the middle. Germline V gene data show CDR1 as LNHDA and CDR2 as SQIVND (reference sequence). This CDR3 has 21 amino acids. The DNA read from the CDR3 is TGTGCCAGTAGTTCCGAACGGACAGACTACTTCCTTCGGCGGACGGCCGGGGAG. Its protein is CASSSERTDYFLRRTAGE. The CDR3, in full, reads CASSSERTDYFLRRTAGELFF. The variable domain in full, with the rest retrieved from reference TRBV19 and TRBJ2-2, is DGGITQSPKYLFRKEGQNVTLSCEQNLNHDAMYWYRQDPGQGLRLIYYSQIVNDFQKGDIAEGYSVSREKKESFPLTVTSAQKNPTAFYLCASSSERTDYFLRRTAGELFFGEGSRLTVL.

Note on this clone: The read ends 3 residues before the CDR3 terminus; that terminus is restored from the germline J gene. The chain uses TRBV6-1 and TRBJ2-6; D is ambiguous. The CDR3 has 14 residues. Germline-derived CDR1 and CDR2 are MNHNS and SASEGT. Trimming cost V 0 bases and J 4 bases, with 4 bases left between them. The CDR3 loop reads CASSEARGANVLTF. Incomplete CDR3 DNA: TGTGCCAGCAGTGAAGCGCGGGGGGCCAACGTC.

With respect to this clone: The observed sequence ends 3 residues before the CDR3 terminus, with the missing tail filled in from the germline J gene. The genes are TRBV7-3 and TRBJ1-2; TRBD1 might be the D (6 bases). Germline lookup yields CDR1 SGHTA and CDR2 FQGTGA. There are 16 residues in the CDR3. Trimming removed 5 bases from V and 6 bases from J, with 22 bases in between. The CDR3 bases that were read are TGTGCCAGCAGCCCTTTCGGCCCACAGGGTAATGATGGC. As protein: CASSPFGPQGNDG. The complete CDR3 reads CASSPFGPQGNDGYTF.

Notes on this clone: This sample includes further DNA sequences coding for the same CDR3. CDR3 bases read: TGTGCCAGCAGTTTAGGAGGGAGCACAGATACG. It encodes CASSLGGSTDT. The CDR3 in its entirety is CASSLGGSTDTQYF. The chain couples TRBV28 to TRBJ2-3, with D maybe TRBD2 (6 bases). Coverage ceases 3 residues before the CDR3 finishes, and the germline J gene fills in the end. V lost 2 bases, J lost 0 bases, and 6 bases lay in between. CDR3 length: 14 amino acids. Germline V lookup: CDR1 MDHEN, CDR2 SYDVKM.

CDR3 loop: CASSSMARRTEAFF. The DNA read from the CDR3 is TGTGCCAGCAGCTCCATGGCTCGGCGGACTGAA. The chain couples TRBV7-9 to TRBJ1-1; D not resolved. The read gets to within 3 residues of the CDR3 end, and the germline J gene fills in the rest. V shed 4 bases and J shed 5 bases, with 14 bases lying between them. This CDR3 has 14 residues. Germline V gene sequence: CDR1 SEHNR, CDR2 FQNEAQ (reference sequence).

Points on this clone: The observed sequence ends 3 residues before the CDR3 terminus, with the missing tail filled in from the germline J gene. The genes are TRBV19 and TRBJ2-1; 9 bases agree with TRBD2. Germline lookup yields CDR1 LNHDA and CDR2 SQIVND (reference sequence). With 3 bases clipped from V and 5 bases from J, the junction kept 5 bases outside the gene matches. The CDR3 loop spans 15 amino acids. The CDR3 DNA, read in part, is TGTGCCAGTAGTATTATGGCTAGCGGGAACAATGAG. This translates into CASSIMASGNNE. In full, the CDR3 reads CASSIMASGNNEQFF. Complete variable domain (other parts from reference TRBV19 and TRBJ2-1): DGGITQSPKYLFRKEGQNVTLSCEQNLNHDAMYWYRQDPGQGLRLIYYSQIVNDFQKGDIAEGYSVSREKKESFPLTVTSAQKNPTAFYLCASSIMASGNNEQFFGPGTRLTVL.

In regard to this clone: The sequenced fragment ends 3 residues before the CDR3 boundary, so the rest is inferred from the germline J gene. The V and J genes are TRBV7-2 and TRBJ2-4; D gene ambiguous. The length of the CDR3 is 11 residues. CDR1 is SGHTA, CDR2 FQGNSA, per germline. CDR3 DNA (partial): TGTGCCAGCAGCACTAACTATGGT. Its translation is CASSTNYG. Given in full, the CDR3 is CASSTNYGQYF. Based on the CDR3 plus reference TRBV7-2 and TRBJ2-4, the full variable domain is GAGVSQSPSNKVTEKGKDVELRCDPISGHTALYWYRQSLGQGLEFLIYFQGNSAPDKSGLPSDRFSAERTGGSVSTLTIQRTQQEDSAVYLCASSTNYGQYFGAGTRLSVL.

This CDR3 is CASSPELRGGKTGELFF. Incomplete CDR3 DNA: TGTGCCAGCAGCCCCGAATTACGGGGTGGGAAAACCGGGGAG. The chain combines TRBV13 with TRBJ2-2; a possible D gene is TRBD2 (5 bases). The CDR3 extends 3 residues past the end of the read, so its final part is completed from the germline J gene. The CDR3 totals 17 residues. The germline V gene encodes CDR1 PRHDT and CDR2 FYEKMQ (reference sequence). Trimming removed 5 bases from V and 5 bases from J, with 21 bases in between. The full variable domain, completed using reference TRBV13 and TRBJ2-2, is AAGVIQSPRHLIKEKRETATLKCYPIPRHDTVYWYQQGPGQDPQFLISFYEKMQSDKGSIPDRFSAQQFSDYHSELNMSSLELGDSALYFCASSPELRGGKTGELFFGEGSRLTVL.